This TCR beta chain was sequenced in a study of blood T cell repertoires in COVID-19. Looking at the study overall: Samples of COVID-19 (acute and convalescent) were obtained from the United States, Italy and Spain. T cells, B-cell-depleted T cells, or PBMCs supplied cDNA or gDNA.

V lost 9 bases to trimming and J lost 1 base; unmatched junction nucleotides: 5. This CDR3 is 14 amino acids long. Per germline, CDR1 LNHDA and CDR2 SQIVND (reference sequence). Clones were sequenced by immunoSEQ multiplex PCR, and TCRdb holds only the in-frame ones, with some missing. The table lists roughly 180,000 clones, 79% of them singletons. Followed over time, Seattle patients had been enrolled while infection was active. This sequence joins TRBV19 and TRBJ2-2; 7 bases map to TRBD2. Material: peripheral blood. The clonotype comes from a woman aged 55-70 years with COVID-19, enrolled during active disease. The CDR3 spells CASWPGGNTGELFF. CDR3 DNA sequence: TGTGCCAGCTGGCCGGGGGGGAACACCGGGGAGCTGTTTTTT.